These 10 T cell receptor beta chains share one sample of origin, sequenced in a study of graft-versus-host responses after intestinal transplantation. These receptors are not linked to any known antigen. The repertoire was sequenced with immunoSEQ multiplex PCR; TCRdb's copy has only in-frame clones and lacks some. This sample has under 150,000 clones, with approximately 92% found just once. Specimen: unstimulated CD4+ T cells sorted from spleen or lymph node cells, collected before intestinal transplant. These receptors were obtained from a human donor who received an intestinal transplant.

This clone showed up just once. This rearrangement joins TRBV6-4 to TRBJ1-5; D may be TRBD1 (5 bases). CDR1 is MRHNA and CDR2 is SNTAGT in the germline V gene. Trimming left V 10 bases short and J 0 bases short, with 13 bases between. The CDR3 sequence is 14 residues long. Here the CDR3 reads CAKRTFYSNQPQHF. The DNA for the CDR3 is TGTGCCAAACGGACATTCTATAGCAATCAGCCCCAGCATTTT.

V and J are TRBV5-1 and TRBJ2-1, with 11 bases that match TRBD1. CDR1 is SGHRS, CDR2 YFSETQ, per germline. The CDR3 is 15 residues long. With V trimmed by 4 bases and J by 6 bases, 6 bases remained unmatched. CDR3 in DNA: TGCGCCAGCAGCCGTGGGACAGGGGGGATCAATGAGCAGTTCTTC. It is translated as CASSRGTGGINEQFF.

V and J are TRBV19 and TRBJ2-3; 9 bases are a match to TRBD1. The V gene end was trimmed by 5 bases and the J gene end by 7 bases; junction bases not matched to a gene: 4. The CDR3 is 13 amino acids. The germline gives CDR1 LNHDA, CDR2 SQIVND (reference sequence). The CDR3 here is CASSGQGRNTQYF. The CDR3, as DNA: TGTGCCAGTAGTGGACAGGGGAGGAATACGCAGTATTTT. Full variable domain (outside the CDR3, taken from reference TRBV19 and TRBJ2-3): DGGITQSPKYLFRKEGQNVTLSCEQNLNHDAMYWYRQDPGQGLRLIYYSQIVNDFQKGDIAEGYSVSREKKESFPLTVTSAQKNPTAFYLCASSGQGRNTQYFGPGTRLTVL.

The J gene is TRBJ2-3, the V gene TRBV7-3; 9 bases fit TRBD1. The CDR3 has 14 residues. Trimming removed 5 bases from V and 9 bases from J; junction bases left unmatched: 9. CDR1 and CDR2 from the germline V gene are SGHTA and FQGTGA. The CDR3 region is CASSPGTGKRTQYF. The DNA of the CDR3 is TGTGCCAGCAGCCCAGGGACAGGGAAGCGGACGCAGTATTTT.

The chain joins TRBV6-6 to TRBJ2-7; D may be TRBD1 (5 bases). CDR1 is MNHNY and CDR2 is SVGAGI in the germline V gene (reference sequence). The CDR3 loop spans 16 amino acids. Trimming stripped 2 bases from V and 2 bases from J, with 16 bases between. CDR3 bases: TGTGCCAGCAGTTACCTCAGTGGGGCAGGGCCCTACGAGCAGTACTTC. As protein: CASSYLSGAGPYEQYF.

V usage is TRBV6-1 and J usage is TRBJ1-2; D not resolved. V was cut by 5 bases and J by 4 bases, with 11 bases left in between. This CDR3 is built from 13 residues. From germline, CDR1 is MNHNS and CDR2 SASEGT. The CDR3 bases are TGTGCCAGCAGTCTGGAGGTTACCTATGGCTACACCTTC. Its protein product is CASSLEVTYGYTF.

This clone showed up just once. J is TRBJ2-5 and V is TRBV2; possible D gene TRBD2, 6 bases. V lost 7 bases, J lost 2 bases, and 14 bases lay in between. Germline V gives CDR1 SNHLY, CDR2 FYNNEI. The CDR3 has 14 residues. CDR3 nucleotides: TGTGCCAGCACCGAGACGGGGGTTCAAGAGACCCAGTACTTC. It translates to CASTETGVQETQYF. The full variable domain, its missing parts supplied by reference TRBV2 and TRBJ2-5, is EPEVTQTPSHQVTQMGQEVILRCVPISNHLYFYWYRQILGQKVEFLVSFYNNEISEKSEIFDDQFSVERPDGSNFTLKIRSTKLEDSAMYFCASTETGVQETQYFGPGTRLLVL.

The rearrangement uses TRBV20-1 and TRBJ2-7; D call uncertain. The V and J ends lost 6 bases and 5 bases respectively, with 11 bases between them. Germline V gene data show CDR1 as DFQATT and CDR2 as SNEGSKA (reference sequence). The CDR3 length is 11 residues. CDR3 in DNA: TGCAGTGCCCGGTCTTTGAACGAGCAGTACTTC. Translating gives CSARSLNEQYF.

The chain recombines TRBV5-1 with TRBJ2-3, with TRBD1 as a possible D gene (6 bases). V was trimmed by 0 bases and J by 4 bases, leaving 15 bases between them. CDR1 is SGHRS and CDR2 is YFSETQ in the germline V gene. The CDR3 contains 16 residues. The CDR3: CASSLVSVKGADTQYF. CDR3 bases: TGCGCCAGCAGCTTGGTTAGTGTGAAGGGGGCAGATACGCAGTATTTT. The variable domain in full, with the rest retrieved from reference TRBV5-1 and TRBJ2-3, is KAGVTQTPRYLIKTRGQQVTLSCSPISGHRSVSWYQQTPGQGLQFLFEYFSETQRNKGNFPGRFSGRQFSNSRSEMNVSTLELGDSALYLCASSLVSVKGADTQYFGPGTRLTVL.

This clone was recorded only once. The chain links TRBV7-3 to TRBJ2-3; the match to TRBD1 covers 8 bases. Per the germline V gene, CDR1 is SGHTA and CDR2 is FQGTGA. Germline trimming cut 0 bases from V and 2 bases from J; bases unmatched to any gene: 4. The CDR3 consists of 16 residues. CDR3 protein: CASSLTGQAATDTQYF. The CDR3, as DNA: TGTGCCAGCAGCTTAACGGGACAGGCCGCCACAGATACGCAGTATTTT.